These 14 T cell receptor beta chains came from one sample sequenced in a study of Graves' ophthalmopathy and Graves' hyperthyroidism. Amplification of TCR beta CDR3 regions used RNA transcripts. Second-round multiplex PCR came after first-round RT-PCR with HTBI primers. One entry per CDR3 protein, called by TCRdb with MiXCR from the multiplex PCR reads. The sample lists 200,000 to 250,000 distinct CDR3 sequences; around a fifth were seen once. Sequencing input: peripheral blood. Receptors were obtained from a woman aged 50 to 65 with Graves' ophthalmopathy.

Details on this clonotype: Since a much larger clone is just one base distant, this may be a read error. The chain recombines TRBV4-1 with TRBJ2-7; D ambiguous. This CDR3 is built from 15 residues. Germline V gene data show CDR1 as MGHRA and CDR2 as YSYEKL. The CDR3 nucleotides are TGCGCCAGCAGCCAAGATTCACGAGCATCCTACGGGCAGTACTTC. Translated: CASSQDSRASYGQYF.

The CDR3 protein is CASSLGGRGIRTDTQYF. The CDR3 coding sequence is TGTGCCAGCAGCTTAGGGGGGCGGGGAATCCGCACAGATACGCAGTATTTT. The chain is built from TRBV11-2 and TRBJ2-3; D assignment may be TRBD1 or TRBD2 (6 bases each). The CDR3 length is 17 residues. V was clipped by 1 base and J by 1 base, with 15 bases between them. Germline CDR1 SGHAT, CDR2 FQNNGV. Full variable domain (missing parts from reference TRBV11-2 and TRBJ2-3): EAGVAQSPRYKIIEKRQSVAFWCNPISGHATLYWYQQILGQGPKLLIQFQNNGVVDDSQLPKDRFSAERLKGVDSTLKIQPAKLEDSAVYLCASSLGGRGIRTDTQYFGPGTRLTVL.

This clonotype was counted many times. This chain uses TRBV6-5 with TRBJ1-5; D ambiguous. Trimming stripped 7 bases from V and 3 bases from J, with 25 bases between. The CDR3 contains 18 residues. Germline CDR1 and CDR2: MNHEY and SVGAGI. Here the CDR3 reads CASTNWGAGQRFNQPQHF. The CDR3 DNA follows: TGTGCCAGCACTAACTGGGGAGCAGGCCAAAGGTTCAATCAGCCCCAGCATTTT.

To note about this clonotype: Since a much larger clone is just one base distant, this may be a read error. This CDR3 is CASSPRGGADGTICF. The CDR3 bases are TGTGCCAGCAGCCCCCGGGGCGGAGCTGATGGCACCATATGTTTT. V and J are TRBV9 and TRBJ1-3, with TRBD1 as a possible D gene (5 bases). The CDR3 has 15 residues. Germline V gene lookup returns CDR1 SGDLS and CDR2 YYNGEE.

A note on this clonotype: A clone one base away is much larger, so this may be a read error. This chain joins TRBV19 and TRBJ1-5, with D maybe TRBD1 (6 bases). Trimming shortened V by 3 bases and J by 3 bases, and 12 bases separated the two germline ends. There are 15 residues in the CDR3. Germline V gene lookup returns CDR1 LNHDA and CDR2 SQIVND (reference sequence). The CDR3 reads CASSMGHRANQPQHF. The DNA of the CDR3 is TGTGCCAGTAGTATGGGCCACAGGGCCAATCAGCCCCAGCATTTT.

There are many counts of this clonotype. The CDR3 sequence: CASSLGQVGNTIYF. The CDR3 DNA is TGTGCCAGCAGTCTGGGGCAGGTTGGAAACACCATATATTTT. The genes are TRBV2 and TRBJ1-3; perhaps TRBD1 as D (5 bases). The germline gives CDR1 SNHLY, CDR2 FYNNEI. This CDR3 has 14 residues. V shed 5 bases and J shed 3 bases, with 11 bases lying between them.

This clonotype has a count of ten or more. One junction end does not reproduce the germline sequence, and a read error may be involved. The chain links TRBV28 to TRBJ2-7, with D possibly being TRBD1 or TRBD2 (5 bases each). The CDR3 has 13 residues. The V gene's germline CDR1 is MDHEN and CDR2 SYDVKM. CDR3 protein: CASSSNGAVSSHF. CDR3 bases: TGTGCCAGCAGTTCCAACGGGGCAGTCTCAAGTCACTTC.

This clonotype showed up just a few times. This chain connects TRBV6-1 to TRBJ2-7; 8 nucleotides agree with TRBD2. Germline V gives CDR1 MNHNS, CDR2 SASEGT. V lost 6 bases, J lost 3 bases, and 10 bases stayed unmatched. There are 15 residues in the CDR3. CDR3 amino acids: CASRFAGGKHYEQYF. The CDR3 nucleotides are TGTGCCAGCAGATTCGCGGGAGGAAAGCACTACGAGCAGTACTTC.

This clonotype turned up a few times. Just one base apart from a much larger clone, this may be a read error. The CDR3, as DNA: TGTGCCAGCCGTCCCAGGGACAGGGCGAAAGATACGCAGTATTTT. Protein sequence: CASRPRDRAKDTQYF. This sequence joins TRBV12-3 or TRBV12-4 and TRBJ2-3; TRBD1 matches at 9 bases. V lost 8 bases, J lost 5 bases, and 11 bases stayed unmatched. This CDR3 has 15 residues.

This clonotype was counted many times. The chain is built from TRBV20-1 and TRBJ2-7; D might be TRBD1 or TRBD2, each matching 6 bases. With 1 base removed from V and 3 bases from J, the gap between germline ends came to 10 bases. The CDR3 is 13 amino acids. Germline CDR1 DFQATT, CDR2 SNEGSKA (reference sequence). As DNA, the CDR3 is TGCAGTGCTAGAGGGGGGGCTTACTACGAGCAGTACTTC. Translating gives CSARGGAYYEQYF.

This clonotype occurred a few times. Given a much more abundant clone one base away, this may be a read error. The chain links TRBV20-1 to TRBJ2-5; tentatively, D is TRBD2 (6 bases). There are 13 residues in the CDR3. Germline CDR1 is DFQATT and CDR2 is SNEGSKA (reference sequence). The CDR3 sequence is CSARITGVETQYF. The CDR3 DNA reads as TGCAGCGCTAGGATAACGGGAGTAGAGACCCAGTACTTC.

The chain joins TRBV12-3 or TRBV12-4 to TRBJ1-3; weak D call: TRBD1 (5 bases). Trimming took 3 bases from V and 0 from J, leaving 15 bases between them. The CDR3 loop spans 17 amino acids. The CDR3 loop reads CASSFPQGGTSGNTIYF. The CDR3 DNA sequence: TGTGCCAGCAGTTTCCCTCAGGGAGGTACCTCTGGAAACACCATATATTTT.

This clonotype occurred many times. The V gene is TRBV9, the J gene TRBJ1-2, with D hard to call. CDR3 length: 15 amino acids. Germline-derived CDR1 and CDR2 are SGDLS and YYNGEE. Trimming left V 0 bases short and J 0 bases short, with 9 bases between. The CDR3 DNA sequence: TGTGCCAGCAGCGTAGGGTTAGGGTCTAACTATGGCTACACCTTC. As protein: CASSVGLGSNYGYTF.

The sample holds many counts of this clonotype. The rearrangement uses TRBV5-1 and TRBJ2-3; 8 bases line up with TRBD2. This CDR3 contains 15 residues. Trimming took 2 bases from V and 1 from J; bases not matched to a gene: 3. Germline V gives CDR1 SGHRS, CDR2 YFSETQ. For the CDR3, the DNA is TGCGCCAGCAGCTTCGCGGGAGGCGGCACAGATACGCAGTATTTT. Translation: CASSFAGGGTDTQYF. The full variable domain, its missing parts supplied by reference TRBV5-1 and TRBJ2-3, is KAGVTQTPRYLIKTRGQQVTLSCSPISGHRSVSWYQQTPGQGLQFLFEYFSETQRNKGNFPGRFSGRQFSNSRSEMNVSTLELGDSALYLCASSFAGGGTDTQYFGPGTRLTVL.